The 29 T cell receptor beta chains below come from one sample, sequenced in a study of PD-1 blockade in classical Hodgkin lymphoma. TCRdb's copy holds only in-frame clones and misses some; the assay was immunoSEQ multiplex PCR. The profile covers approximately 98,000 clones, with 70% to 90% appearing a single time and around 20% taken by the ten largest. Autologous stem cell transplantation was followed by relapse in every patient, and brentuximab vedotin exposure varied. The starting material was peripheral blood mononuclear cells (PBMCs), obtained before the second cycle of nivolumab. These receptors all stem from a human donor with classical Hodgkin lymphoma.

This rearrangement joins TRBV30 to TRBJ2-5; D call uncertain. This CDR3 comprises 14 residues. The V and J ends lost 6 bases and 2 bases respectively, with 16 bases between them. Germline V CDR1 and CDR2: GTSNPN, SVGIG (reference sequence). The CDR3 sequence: CACTPLTSQETQYF. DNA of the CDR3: TGTGCCTGCACTCCCTTGACATCTCAAGAGACCCAGTACTTC.

CDR3 residues: CAISKAAQGSDTQYF. CDR3 DNA: TGTGCCATCAGTAAAGCGGCGCAGGGCTCCGATACGCAGTATTTT. The chain joins TRBV10-3 to TRBJ2-3, with D perhaps assigned TRBD1 or TRBD2 (5 bases each). The length of the CDR3 is 15 residues. The V end was cut by 5 bases, the J end by 6 bases, with 18 bases between. Germline lookup yields CDR1 ENHRY and CDR2 SYGVKD.

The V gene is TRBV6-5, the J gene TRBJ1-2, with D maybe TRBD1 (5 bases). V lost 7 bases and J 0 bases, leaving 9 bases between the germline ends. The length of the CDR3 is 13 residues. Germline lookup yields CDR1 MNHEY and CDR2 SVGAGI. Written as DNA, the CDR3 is TGTGCCAGCAAGGGGATTTCTAACTATGGCTACACCTTC. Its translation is CASKGISNYGYTF.

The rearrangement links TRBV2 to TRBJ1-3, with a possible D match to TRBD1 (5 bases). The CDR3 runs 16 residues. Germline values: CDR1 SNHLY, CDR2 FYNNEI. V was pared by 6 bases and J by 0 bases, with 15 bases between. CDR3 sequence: CASRPGDYNSGNTIYF. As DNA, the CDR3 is TGTGCCAGCAGACCCGGGGACTATAACTCTGGAAACACCATATATTTT.

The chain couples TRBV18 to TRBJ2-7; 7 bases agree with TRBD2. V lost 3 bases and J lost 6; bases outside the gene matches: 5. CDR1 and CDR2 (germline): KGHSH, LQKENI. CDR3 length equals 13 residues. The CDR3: CASSPRASGEQYF. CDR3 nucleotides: TGTGCCAGCTCACCCCGCGCTAGCGGCGAGCAGTACTTC.

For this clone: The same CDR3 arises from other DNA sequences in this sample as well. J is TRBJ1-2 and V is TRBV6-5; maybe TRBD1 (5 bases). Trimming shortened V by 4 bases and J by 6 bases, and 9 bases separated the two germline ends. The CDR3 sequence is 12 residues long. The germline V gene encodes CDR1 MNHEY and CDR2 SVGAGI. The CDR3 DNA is TGTGCCAGCAGTTCGGGGGGAGATGGCTACACCTTC. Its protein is CASSSGGDGYTF.

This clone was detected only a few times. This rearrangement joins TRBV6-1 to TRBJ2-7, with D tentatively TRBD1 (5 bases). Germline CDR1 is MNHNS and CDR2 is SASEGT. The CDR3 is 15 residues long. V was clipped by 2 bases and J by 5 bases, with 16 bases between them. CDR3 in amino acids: CASSERRQGWNEQYF. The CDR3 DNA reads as TGTGCCAGCAGTGAAAGGCGGCAGGGATGGAACGAGCAGTACTTC.

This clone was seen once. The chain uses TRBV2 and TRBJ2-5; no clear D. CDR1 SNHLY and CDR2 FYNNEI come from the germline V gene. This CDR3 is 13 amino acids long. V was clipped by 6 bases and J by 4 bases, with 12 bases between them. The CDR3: CASSDNDLETQYF. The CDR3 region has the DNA TGTGCCAGCAGCGACAATGACCTAGAGACCCAGTACTTC.

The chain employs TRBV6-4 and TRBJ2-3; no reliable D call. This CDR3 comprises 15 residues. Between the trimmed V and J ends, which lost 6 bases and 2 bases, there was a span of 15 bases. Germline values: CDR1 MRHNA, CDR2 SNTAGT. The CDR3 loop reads CASSVDWPLTDTQYF. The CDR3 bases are TGTGCCAGCAGCGTCGACTGGCCCCTCACAGATACGCAGTATTTT.

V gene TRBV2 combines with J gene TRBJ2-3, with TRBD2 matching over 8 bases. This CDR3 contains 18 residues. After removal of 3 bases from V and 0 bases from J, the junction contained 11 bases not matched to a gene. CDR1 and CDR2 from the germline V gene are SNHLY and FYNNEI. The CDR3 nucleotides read TGTGCCAGCAGTGATCCGCGGGAGGCTCTGCGGAGCACAGATACGCAGTATTTT. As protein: CASSDPREALRSTDTQYF.

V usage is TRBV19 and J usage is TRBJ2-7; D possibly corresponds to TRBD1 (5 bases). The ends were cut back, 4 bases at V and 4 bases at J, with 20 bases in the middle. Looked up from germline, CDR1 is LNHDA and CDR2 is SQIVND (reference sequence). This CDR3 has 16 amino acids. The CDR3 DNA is TGTGCCAGTAGTACGACAGTAACCCTCTTGAGTTACGAGCAGTACTTC. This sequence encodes CASSTTVTLLSYEQYF.

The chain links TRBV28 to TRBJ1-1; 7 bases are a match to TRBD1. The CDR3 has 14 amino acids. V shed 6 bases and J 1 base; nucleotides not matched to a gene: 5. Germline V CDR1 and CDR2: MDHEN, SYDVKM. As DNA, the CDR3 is TGTGCCAGCAGGCAGCAGGGGGGGAACACTGAAGCTTTCTTT. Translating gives CASRQQGGNTEAFF.

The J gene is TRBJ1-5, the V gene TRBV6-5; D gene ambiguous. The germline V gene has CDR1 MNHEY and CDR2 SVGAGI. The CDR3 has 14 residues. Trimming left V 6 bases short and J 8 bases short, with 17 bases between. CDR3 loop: CASRPIRRQEPQHF. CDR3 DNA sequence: TGTGCCAGCAGGCCCATCCGTCGGCAGGAGCCCCAGCATTTT.

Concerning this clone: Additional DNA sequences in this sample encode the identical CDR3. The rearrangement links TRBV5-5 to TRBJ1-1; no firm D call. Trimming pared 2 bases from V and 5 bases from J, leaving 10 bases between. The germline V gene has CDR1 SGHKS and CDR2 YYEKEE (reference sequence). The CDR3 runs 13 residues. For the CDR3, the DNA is TGTGCCAGCAGCTTAGCCGGGAGTACTGAAGCTTTCTTT. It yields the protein CASSLAGSTEAFF.

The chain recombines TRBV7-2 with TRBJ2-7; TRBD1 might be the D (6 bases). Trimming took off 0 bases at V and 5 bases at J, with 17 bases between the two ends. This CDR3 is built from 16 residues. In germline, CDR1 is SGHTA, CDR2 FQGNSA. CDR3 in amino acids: CASSLAPHRERDEQYF. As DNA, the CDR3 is TGTGCCAGCAGCTTAGCCCCACACAGGGAGAGAGACGAGCAGTACTTC.

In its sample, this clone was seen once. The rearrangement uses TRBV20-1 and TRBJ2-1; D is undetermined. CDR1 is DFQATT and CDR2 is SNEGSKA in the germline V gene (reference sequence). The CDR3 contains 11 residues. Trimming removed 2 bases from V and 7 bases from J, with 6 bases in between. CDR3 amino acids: CSARIANEQFF. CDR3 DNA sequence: TGCAGTGCTAGAATCGCGAATGAGCAGTTCTTC.

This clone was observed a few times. The chain's CDR3 is CASRLGTINNNEQFF. CDR3 DNA: TGTGCCAGTAGGCTTGGGACAATTAACAATAATGAGCAGTTCTTC. The gene calls are TRBV19 and TRBJ2-1, with D tentatively TRBD1 (6 bases). V dropped 6 bases and J dropped 7 bases, with 19 bases sitting between them. The CDR3 loop spans 15 amino acids. The germline gives CDR1 LNHDA, CDR2 SQIVND (reference sequence).

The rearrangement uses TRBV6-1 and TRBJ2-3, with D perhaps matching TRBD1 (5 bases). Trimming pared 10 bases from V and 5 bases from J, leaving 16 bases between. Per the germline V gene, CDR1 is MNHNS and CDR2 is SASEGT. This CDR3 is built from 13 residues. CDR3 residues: CATSRVFQDTQYF. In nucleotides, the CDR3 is TGTGCCACCTCCAGGGTTTTTCAAGATACGCAGTATTTT.

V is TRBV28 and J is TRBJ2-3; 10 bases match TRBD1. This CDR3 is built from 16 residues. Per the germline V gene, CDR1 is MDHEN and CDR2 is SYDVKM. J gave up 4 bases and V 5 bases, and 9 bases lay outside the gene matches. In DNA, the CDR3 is TGTGCCAGCAGTGTCACCGGGACAGGGGTTTCAGATACGCAGTATTTT. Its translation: CASSVTGTGVSDTQYF. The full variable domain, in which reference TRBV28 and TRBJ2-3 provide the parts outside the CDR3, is DVKVTQSSRYLVKRTGEKVFLECVQDMDHENMFWYRQDPGLGLRLIYFSYDVKMKEKGDIPEGYSVSREKKERFSLILESASTNQTSMYLCASSVTGTGVSDTQYFGPGTRLTVL.

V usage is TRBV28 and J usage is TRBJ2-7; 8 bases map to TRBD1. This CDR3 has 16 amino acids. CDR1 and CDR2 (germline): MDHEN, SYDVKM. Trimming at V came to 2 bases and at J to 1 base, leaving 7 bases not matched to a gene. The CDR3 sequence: CASSLSDRGGSYEQYF. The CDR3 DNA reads TGTGCCAGCAGTTTAAGTGACAGGGGCGGTTCCTACGAGCAGTACTTC. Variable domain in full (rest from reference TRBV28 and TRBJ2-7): DVKVTQSSRYLVKRTGEKVFLECVQDMDHENMFWYRQDPGLGLRLIYFSYDVKMKEKGDIPEGYSVSREKKERFSLILESASTNQTSMYLCASSLSDRGGSYEQYFGPGTRLTVT.

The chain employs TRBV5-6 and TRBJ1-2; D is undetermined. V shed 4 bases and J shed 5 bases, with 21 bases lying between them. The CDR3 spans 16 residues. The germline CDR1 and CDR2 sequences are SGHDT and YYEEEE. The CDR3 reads CASSDLEPAGGYGYTF. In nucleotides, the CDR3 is TGTGCCAGCAGCGACCTCGAACCGGCGGGTGGATATGGCTACACCTTC.

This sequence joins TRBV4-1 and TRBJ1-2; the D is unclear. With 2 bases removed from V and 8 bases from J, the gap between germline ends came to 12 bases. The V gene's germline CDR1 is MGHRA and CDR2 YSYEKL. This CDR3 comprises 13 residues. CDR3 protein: CASSQPGAGGYTF. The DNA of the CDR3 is TGCGCCAGCAGCCAACCCGGAGCGGGCGGCTACACCTTC.

In DNA, the CDR3 is TGTGCCAGCAGCCCATGGGTCTCAAACACTGAAGCTTTCTTT. This encodes CASSPWVSNTEAFF. The chain has TRBV7-2 and TRBJ1-1; D is ambiguous. Trimming left V 5 bases short and J 2 bases short, with 12 bases between. CDR3 length: 14 amino acids. Germline-derived CDR1 and CDR2 are SGHTA and FQGNSA.

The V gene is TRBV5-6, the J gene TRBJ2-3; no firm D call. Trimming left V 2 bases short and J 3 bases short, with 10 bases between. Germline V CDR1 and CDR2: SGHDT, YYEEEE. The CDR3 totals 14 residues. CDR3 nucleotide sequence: TGTGCCAGCAGCTTTAAGGCCAGAACAGATACGCAGTATTTT. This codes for CASSFKARTDTQYF.

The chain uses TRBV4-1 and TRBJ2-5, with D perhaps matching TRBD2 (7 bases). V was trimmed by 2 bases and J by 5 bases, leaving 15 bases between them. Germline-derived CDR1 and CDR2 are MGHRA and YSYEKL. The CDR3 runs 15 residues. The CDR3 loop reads CASSQLGGGGETQYF. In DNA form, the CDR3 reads TGCGCCAGCAGCCAACTCGGCGGGGGCGGGGAGACCCAGTACTTC.

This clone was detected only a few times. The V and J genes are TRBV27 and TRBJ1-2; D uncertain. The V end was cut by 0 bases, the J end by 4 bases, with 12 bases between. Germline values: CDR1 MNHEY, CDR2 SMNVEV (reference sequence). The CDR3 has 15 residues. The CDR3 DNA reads TGTGCCAGCAGTTTATCGATGTCGGTGGTCTATGGCTACACCTTC. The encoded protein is CASSLSMSVVYGYTF.

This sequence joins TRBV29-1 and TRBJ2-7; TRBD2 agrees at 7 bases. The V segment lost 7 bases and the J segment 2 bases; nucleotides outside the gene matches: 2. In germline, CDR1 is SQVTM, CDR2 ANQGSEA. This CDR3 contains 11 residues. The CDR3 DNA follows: TGCAGCGCCGGACTAGCCTACGAGCAGTACTTC. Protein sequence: CSAGLAYEQYF.

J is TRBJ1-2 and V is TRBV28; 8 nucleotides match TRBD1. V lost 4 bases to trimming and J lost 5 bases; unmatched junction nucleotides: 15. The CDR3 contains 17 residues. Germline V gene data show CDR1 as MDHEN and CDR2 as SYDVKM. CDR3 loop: CASSSKGQGAHRYGYTF. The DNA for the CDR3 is TGTGCCAGCAGTTCGAAAGGACAGGGTGCGCATCGGTATGGCTACACCTTC.

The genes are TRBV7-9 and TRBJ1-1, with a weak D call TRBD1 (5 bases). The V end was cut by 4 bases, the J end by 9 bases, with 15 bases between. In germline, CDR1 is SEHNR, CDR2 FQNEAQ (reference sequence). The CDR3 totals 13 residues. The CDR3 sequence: CASSSDSLGKAFF. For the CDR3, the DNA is TGTGCCAGCAGCTCTGACAGCTTGGGGAAAGCTTTCTTT.